These 9 T cell receptor beta chains share one sample of origin, sequenced in a study of T cell responses to AZD1222 COVID-19 vaccine. Profiling relied on immunoSEQ multiplex PCR, and the TCRdb table lists in-frame clones only, not all of them. The profile shows 140,000 or so clones, roughly 89% of them singletons. This specimen consisted of peripheral blood, obtained 28 days after the second dose of the MenACWY control vaccine. Receptors were obtained from an adult who received the MenACWY meningococcal vaccine as a control.

This clone is a singleton in its sample. This sample also contains other DNA sequences that code for the same CDR3. The chain recombines TRBV28 with TRBJ2-7; TRBD1 aligns across 8 bases. Per the germline V gene, CDR1 is MDHEN and CDR2 is SYDVKM. Losses at the gene ends were 6 bases for V and 2 bases for J; bases not matched to a gene: 6. CDR3 length: 14 amino acids. The chain's CDR3 is CASSLGQGAYEQYF. CDR3 DNA: TGTGCCAGCAGCCTAGGACAGGGCGCCTACGAGCAGTACTTC.

The chain joins TRBV7-8 to TRBJ1-3; D gene ambiguous. The CDR3 loop spans 15 amino acids. Germline V gives CDR1 SGHVS, CDR2 FQNEAQ. Trimming stripped 2 bases from V and 1 base from J, with 9 bases between. CDR3 residues: CASSLNWGSGNTIYF. CDR3 nucleotide sequence: TGTGCCAGCAGCTTAAATTGGGGATCTGGAAACACCATATATTTT. Complete variable domain (other parts from reference TRBV7-8 and TRBJ1-3): GAGVSQSPRYKVAKRGQDVALRCDPISGHVSLFWYQQALGQGPEFLTYFQNEAQLDKSGLPSDRFFAERPEGSVSTLKIQRTQQEDSAVYLCASSLNWGSGNTIYFGEGSWLTVV.

CDR3 protein: CASSIGTAFSPLHF. DNA of the CDR3: TGTGCCAGTAGTATAGGGACAGCTTTTTCACCCCTCCACTTT. This chain joins TRBV19 and TRBJ1-6; D is possibly TRBD1 (6 bases). The CDR3 spans 14 residues. V gave up 1 base and J gave up 9 bases, with 10 bases separating them. Looked up from germline, CDR1 is LNHDA and CDR2 is SQIVND (reference sequence).

The chain combines TRBV5-6 with TRBJ2-7, with 8 positions matching TRBD1. The ends lost 3 bases at V and 5 bases at J; junction bases unmatched: 7. This CDR3 is built from 14 residues. Looked up from germline, CDR1 is SGHDT and CDR2 is YYEEEE. The CDR3 DNA follows: TGTGCCAGCAGCTCGTGGACAGGGAACGACGAGCAGTACTTC. Amino acids: CASSSWTGNDEQYF.

This sequence joins TRBV6-5 and TRBJ2-1; 8 bases agree with TRBD2. Germline lookup yields CDR1 MNHEY and CDR2 SVGAGI. This CDR3 contains 15 residues. V lost 2 bases to trimming and J lost 5 bases; unmatched junction nucleotides: 5. The CDR3 protein is CASSYGAGGHNEQFF. CDR3 in DNA: TGTGCCAGCAGTTACGGTGCGGGGGGTCACAATGAGCAGTTCTTC.

The chain joins TRBV6-5 to TRBJ2-2, with 8 positions matching TRBD1. This CDR3 comprises 15 residues. The germline V gene has CDR1 MNHEY and CDR2 SVGAGI. J lost 7 bases, V lost 0 bases, and 4 bases had no gene match. CDR3 coding DNA: TGTGCCAGCAGTTACTCGCCAGGGGGCATCGGGGAGCTGTTTTTT. Translation gives CASSYSPGGIGELFF.

CDR3 protein: CASSLAGQDNEKLFF. The DNA for the CDR3 is TGTGCCAGCAGCTTAGCGGGCCAAGATAATGAAAAACTGTTTTTT. The chain joins TRBV7-9 to TRBJ1-4; D is unresolved. CDR3 length: 15 residues. With 0 bases removed from V and 4 bases from J, the gap between germline ends came to 9 bases. Germline loops: CDR1 SEHNR, CDR2 FQNEAQ (reference sequence).

The genes are TRBV6-2 or TRBV6-3 and TRBJ2-5; possibly TRBD2 for D (6 bases). Trimming took 2 bases from V and 3 from J, leaving 10 bases between them. The CDR3 sequence is 14 residues long. Germline CDR1 is MNHEY and CDR2 is SVGEGT. CDR3 DNA: TGTGCCAGCAGTTACGAGGTAGCGGAAGAGACCCAGTACTTC. Amino acid sequence: CASSYEVAEETQYF.

This chain joins TRBV7-9 and TRBJ2-7, with 7 bases identical to TRBD1. CDR1 is SEHNR and CDR2 is FQNEAQ in the germline V gene (reference sequence). The CDR3 contains 15 residues. V shed 1 base, J shed 3 bases, and the junction held 6 bases outside the gene matches. In DNA, the CDR3 is TGTGCCAGCAGCTTAGGGGGCTCAGGGGGCTACGAGCAGTACTTC. It encodes CASSLGGSGGYEQYF.